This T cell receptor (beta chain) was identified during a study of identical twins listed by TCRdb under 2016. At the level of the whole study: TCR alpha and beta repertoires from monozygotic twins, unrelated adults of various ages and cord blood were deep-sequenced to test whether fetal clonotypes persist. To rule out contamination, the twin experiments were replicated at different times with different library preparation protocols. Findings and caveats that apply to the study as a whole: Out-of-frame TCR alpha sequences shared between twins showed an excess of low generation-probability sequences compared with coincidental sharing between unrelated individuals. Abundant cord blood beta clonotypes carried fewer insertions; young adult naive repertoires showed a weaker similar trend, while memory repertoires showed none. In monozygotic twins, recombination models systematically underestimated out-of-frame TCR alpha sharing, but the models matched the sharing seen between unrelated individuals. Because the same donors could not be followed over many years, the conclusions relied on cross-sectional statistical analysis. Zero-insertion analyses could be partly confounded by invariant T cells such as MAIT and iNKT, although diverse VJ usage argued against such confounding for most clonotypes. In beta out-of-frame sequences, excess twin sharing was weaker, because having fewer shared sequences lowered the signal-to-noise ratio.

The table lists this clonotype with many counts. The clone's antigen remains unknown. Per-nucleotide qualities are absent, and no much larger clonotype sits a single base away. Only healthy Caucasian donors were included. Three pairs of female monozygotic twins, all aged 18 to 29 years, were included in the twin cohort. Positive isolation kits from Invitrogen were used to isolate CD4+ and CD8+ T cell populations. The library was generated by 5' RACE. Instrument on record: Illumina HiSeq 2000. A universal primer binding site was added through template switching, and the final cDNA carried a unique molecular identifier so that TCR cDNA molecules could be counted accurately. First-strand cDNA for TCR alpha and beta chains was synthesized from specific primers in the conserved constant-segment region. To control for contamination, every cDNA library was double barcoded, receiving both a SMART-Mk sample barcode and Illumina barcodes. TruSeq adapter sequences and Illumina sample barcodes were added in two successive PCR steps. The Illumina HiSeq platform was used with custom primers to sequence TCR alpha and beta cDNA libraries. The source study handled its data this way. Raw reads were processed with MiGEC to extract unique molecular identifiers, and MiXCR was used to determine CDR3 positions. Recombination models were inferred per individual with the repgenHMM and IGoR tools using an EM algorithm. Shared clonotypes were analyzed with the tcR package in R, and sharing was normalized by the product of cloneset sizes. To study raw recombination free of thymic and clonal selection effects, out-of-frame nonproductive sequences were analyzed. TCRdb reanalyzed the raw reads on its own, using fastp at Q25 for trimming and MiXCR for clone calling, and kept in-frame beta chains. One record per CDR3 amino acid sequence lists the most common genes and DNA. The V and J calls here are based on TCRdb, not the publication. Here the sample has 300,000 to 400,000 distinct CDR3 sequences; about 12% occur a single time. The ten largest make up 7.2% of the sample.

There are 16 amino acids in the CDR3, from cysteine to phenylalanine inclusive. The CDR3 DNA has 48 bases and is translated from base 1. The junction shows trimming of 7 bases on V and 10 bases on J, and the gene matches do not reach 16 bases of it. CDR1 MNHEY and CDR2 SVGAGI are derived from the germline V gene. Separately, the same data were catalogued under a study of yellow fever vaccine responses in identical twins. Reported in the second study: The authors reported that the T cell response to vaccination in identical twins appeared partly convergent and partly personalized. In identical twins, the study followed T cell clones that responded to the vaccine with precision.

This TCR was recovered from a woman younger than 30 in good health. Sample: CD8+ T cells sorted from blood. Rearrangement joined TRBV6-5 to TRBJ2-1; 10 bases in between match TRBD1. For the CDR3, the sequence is CASKRDGQGEMDEQFF. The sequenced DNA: TGTGCCAGCAAAAGAGATGGACAGGGGGAGATGGACGAGCAGTTCTTC.